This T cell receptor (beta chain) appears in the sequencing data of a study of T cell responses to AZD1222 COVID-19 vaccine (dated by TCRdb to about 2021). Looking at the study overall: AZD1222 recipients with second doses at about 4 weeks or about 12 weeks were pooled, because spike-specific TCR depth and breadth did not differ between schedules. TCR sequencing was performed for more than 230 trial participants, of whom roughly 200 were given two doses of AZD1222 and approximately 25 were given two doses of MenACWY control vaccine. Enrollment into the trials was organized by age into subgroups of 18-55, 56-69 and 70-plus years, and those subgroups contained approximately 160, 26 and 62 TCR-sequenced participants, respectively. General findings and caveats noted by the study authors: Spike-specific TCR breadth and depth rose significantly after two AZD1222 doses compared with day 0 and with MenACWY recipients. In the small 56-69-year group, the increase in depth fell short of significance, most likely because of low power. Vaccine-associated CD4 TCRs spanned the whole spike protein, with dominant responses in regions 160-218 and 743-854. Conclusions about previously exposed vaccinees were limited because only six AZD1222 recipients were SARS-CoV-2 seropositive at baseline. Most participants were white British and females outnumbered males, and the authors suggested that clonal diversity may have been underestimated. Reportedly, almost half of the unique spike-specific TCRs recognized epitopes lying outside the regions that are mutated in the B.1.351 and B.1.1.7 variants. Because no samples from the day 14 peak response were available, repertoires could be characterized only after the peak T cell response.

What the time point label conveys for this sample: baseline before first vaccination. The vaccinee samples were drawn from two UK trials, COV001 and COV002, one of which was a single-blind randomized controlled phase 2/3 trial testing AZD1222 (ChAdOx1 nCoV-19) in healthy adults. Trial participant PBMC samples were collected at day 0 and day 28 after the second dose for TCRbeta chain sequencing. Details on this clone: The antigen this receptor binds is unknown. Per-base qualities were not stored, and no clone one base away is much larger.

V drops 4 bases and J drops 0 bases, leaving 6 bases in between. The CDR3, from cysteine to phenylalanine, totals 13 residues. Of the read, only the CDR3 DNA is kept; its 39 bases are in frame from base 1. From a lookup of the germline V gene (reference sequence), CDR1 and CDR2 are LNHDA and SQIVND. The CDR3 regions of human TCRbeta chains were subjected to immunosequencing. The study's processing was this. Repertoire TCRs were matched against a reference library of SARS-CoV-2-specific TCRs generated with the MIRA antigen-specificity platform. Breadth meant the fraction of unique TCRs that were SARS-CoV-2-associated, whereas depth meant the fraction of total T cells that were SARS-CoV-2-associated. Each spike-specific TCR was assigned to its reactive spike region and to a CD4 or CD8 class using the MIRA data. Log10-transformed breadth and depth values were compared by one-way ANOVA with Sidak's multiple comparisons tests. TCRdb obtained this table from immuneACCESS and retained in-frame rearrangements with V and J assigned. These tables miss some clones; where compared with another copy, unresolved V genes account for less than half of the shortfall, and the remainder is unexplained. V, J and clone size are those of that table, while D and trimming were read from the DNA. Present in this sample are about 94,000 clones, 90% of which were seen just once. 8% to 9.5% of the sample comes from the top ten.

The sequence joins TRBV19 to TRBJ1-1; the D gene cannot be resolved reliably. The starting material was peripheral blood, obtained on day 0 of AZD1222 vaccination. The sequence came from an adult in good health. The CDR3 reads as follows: CASSNSVNTEAFF. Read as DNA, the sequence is TGTGCCAGTAGTAACAGCGTGAACACTGAAGCTTTCTTT. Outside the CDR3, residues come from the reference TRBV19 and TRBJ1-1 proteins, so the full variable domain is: DGGITQSPKYLFRKEGQNVTLSCEQNLNHDAMYWYRQDPGQGLRLIYYSQIVNDFQKGDIAEGYSVSREKKESFPLTVTSAQKNPTAFYLCASSNSVNTEAFFGQGTRLTVV.